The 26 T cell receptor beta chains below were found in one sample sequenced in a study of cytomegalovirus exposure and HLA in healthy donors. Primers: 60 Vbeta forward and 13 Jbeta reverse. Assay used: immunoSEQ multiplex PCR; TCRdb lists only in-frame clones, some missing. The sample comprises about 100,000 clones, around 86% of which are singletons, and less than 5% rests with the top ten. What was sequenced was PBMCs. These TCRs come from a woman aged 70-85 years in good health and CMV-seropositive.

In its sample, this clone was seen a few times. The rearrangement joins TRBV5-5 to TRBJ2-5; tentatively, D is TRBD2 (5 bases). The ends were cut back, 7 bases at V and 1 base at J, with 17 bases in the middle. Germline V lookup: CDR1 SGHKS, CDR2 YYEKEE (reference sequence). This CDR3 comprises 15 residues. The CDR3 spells CASYPSKGSQETQYF. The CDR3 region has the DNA TGTGCCAGCTACCCCAGTAAAGGGAGCCAAGAGACCCAGTACTTC.

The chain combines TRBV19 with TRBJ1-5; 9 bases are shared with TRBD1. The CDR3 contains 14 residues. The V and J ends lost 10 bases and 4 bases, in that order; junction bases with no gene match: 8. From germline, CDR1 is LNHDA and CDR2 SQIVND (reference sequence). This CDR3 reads CATTGGQGNQPQHF. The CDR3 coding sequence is TGTGCCACCACAGGGGGACAGGGAAATCAGCCCCAGCATTTT.

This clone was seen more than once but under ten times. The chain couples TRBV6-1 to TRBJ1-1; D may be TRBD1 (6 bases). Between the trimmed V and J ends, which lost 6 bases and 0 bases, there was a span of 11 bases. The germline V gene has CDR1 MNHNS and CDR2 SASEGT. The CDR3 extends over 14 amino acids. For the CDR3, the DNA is TGTGCCAGCAGACCGGACAGCATGAACACTGAAGCTTTCTTT. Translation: CASRPDSMNTEAFF.

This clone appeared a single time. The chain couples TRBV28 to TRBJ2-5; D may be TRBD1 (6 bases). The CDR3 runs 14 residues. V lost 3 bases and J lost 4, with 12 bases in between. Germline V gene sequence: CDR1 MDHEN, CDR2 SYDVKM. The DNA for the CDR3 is TGTGCCAGCAGTTTTGTTTCAGGGGTAGAGACCCAGTACTTC. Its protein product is CASSFVSGVETQYF.

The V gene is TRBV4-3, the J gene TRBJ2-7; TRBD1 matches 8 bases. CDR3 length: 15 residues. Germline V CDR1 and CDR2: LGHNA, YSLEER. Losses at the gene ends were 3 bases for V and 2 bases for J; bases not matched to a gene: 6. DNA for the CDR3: TGCGCCAGCAGCCATAAGTCACAGGGGGCCTACGAGCAGTACTTC. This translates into CASSHKSQGAYEQYF.

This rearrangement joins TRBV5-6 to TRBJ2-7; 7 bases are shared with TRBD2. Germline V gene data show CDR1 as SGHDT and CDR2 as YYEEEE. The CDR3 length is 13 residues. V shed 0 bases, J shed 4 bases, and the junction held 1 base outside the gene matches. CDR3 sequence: CASSLVGGYEQYF. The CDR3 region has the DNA TGTGCCAGCAGCTTGGTGGGAGGGTACGAGCAGTACTTC.

The CDR3 reads CASRLEGARTDTQYF. CDR3 sequence (DNA): TGTGCCAGCAGACTCGAGGGGGCGCGAACAGATACGCAGTATTTT. The rearrangement links TRBV28 to TRBJ2-3; 7 nucleotides match TRBD1. The germline V gene has CDR1 MDHEN and CDR2 SYDVKM. This CDR3 has 15 amino acids. V dropped 6 bases and J dropped 3; count of bases not matched to a gene: 9.

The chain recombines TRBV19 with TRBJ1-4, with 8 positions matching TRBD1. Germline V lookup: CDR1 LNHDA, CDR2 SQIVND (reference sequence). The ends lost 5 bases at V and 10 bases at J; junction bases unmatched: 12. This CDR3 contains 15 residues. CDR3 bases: TGTGCCAGTAGTGCAACGACACAGGGGGGACCAAAACTGTTTTTT. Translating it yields CASSATTQGGPKLFF.

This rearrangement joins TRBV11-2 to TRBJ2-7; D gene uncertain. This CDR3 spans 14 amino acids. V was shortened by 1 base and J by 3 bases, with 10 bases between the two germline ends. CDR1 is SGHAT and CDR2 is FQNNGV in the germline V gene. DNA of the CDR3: TGTGCCAGCAGCTTAGGGCTCCCTAGCTACGAGCAGTACTTC. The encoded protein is CASSLGLPSYEQYF.

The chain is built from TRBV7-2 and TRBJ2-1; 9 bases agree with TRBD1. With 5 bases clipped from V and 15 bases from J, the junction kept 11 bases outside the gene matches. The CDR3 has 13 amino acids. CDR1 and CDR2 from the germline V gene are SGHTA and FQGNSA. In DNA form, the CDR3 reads TGTGCCAGCAGCCGTCCCGGGACAGGGAGTCTGTTCTTC. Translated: CASSRPGTGSLFF.

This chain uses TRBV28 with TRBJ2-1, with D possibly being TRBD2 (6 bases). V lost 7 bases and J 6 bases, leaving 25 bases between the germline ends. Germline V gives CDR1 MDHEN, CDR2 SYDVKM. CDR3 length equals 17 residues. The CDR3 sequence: CASISNFPASEFNEQFF. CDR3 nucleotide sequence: TGTGCCAGCATCTCTAATTTTCCCGCTAGCGAATTCAATGAGCAGTTCTTC.

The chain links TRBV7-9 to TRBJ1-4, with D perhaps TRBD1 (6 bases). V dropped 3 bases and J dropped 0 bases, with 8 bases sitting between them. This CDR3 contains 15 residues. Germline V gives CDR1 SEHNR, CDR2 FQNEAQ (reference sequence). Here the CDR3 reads CASSFGGATNEKLFF. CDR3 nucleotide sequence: TGTGCCAGCAGCTTTGGGGGCGCAACTAATGAAAAACTGTTTTTT.

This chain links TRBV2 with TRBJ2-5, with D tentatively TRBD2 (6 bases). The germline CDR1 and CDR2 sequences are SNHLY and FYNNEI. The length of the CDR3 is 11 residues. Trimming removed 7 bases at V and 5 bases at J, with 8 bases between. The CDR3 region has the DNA TGTGCCAGCAAGGAGGGGGAGACCCAGTACTTC. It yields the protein CASKEGETQYF.

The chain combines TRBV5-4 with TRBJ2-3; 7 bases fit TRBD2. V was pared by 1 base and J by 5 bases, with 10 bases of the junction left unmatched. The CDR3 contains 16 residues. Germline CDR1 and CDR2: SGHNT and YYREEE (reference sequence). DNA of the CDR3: TGTGCCAGCAGCTTGTGGTTGGGGGGAGGGCAAGATACGCAGTATTTT. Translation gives CASSLWLGGGQDTQYF.

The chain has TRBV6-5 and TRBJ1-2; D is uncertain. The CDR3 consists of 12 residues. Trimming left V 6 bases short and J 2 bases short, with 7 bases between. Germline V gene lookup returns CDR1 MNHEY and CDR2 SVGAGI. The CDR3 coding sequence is TGTGCCAGCAGCGCCAGGAACTATGGCTACACCTTC. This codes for CASSARNYGYTF.

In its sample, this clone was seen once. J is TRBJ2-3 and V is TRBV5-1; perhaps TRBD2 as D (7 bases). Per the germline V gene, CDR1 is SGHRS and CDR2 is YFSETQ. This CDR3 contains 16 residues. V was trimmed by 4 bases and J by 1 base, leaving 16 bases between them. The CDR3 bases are TGCGCCAGCAGCGACGTACGGGGGGCCGGCACAGATACGCAGTATTTT. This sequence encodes CASSDVRGAGTDTQYF.

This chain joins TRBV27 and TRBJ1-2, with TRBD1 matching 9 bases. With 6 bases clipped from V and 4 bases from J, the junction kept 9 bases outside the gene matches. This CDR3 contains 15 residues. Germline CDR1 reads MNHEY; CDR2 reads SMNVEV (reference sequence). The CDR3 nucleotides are TGTGCCAGCAGGGGGACAGGGAGGGGGGGCTATGGCTACACCTTC. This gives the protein CASRGTGRGGYGYTF.

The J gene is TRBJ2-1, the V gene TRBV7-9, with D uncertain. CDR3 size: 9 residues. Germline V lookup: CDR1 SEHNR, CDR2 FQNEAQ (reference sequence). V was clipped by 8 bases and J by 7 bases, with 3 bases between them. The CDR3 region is CASPNEQFF. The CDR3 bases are TGTGCCAGCCCTAATGAGCAGTTCTTC. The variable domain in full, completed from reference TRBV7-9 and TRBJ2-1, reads DTGVSQNPRHKITKRGQNVTFRCDPISEHNRLYWYRQTLGQGPEFLTYFQNEAQLEKSRLLSDRFSAERPKGSFSTLEIQRTEQGDSAMYLCASPNEQFFGPGTRLTVL.

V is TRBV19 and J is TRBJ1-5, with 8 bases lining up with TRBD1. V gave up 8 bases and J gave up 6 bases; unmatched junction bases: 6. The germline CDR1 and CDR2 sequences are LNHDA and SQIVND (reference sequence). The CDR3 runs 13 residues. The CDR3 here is CASGQGGTQPQHF. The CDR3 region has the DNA TGTGCCAGTGGACAGGGTGGCACTCAGCCCCAGCATTTT.

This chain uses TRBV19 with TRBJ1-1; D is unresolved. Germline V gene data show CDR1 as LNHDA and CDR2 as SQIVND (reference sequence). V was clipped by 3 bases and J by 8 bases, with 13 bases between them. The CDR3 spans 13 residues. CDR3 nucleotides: TGTGCCAGTAGTATCTTGAGCGTCGCCGAAGCTTTCTTT. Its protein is CASSILSVAEAFF.

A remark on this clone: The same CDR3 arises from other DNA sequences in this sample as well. DNA for the CDR3: TGTGCCAGCAGCCCGGTCAGGGGAAGTCAAGTCGAGACCCAGTACTTC. The encoded protein is CASSPVRGSQVETQYF. The chain links TRBV11-2 to TRBJ2-5; D might be TRBD1 (6 bases). This CDR3 contains 16 residues. Germline loops: CDR1 SGHAT, CDR2 FQNNGV. Trimming took off 5 bases at V and 5 bases at J, with 21 bases between the two ends.

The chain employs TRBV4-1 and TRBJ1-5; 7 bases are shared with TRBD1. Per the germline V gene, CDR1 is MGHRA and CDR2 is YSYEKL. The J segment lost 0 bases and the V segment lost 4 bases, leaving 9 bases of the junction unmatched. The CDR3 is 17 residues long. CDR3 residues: CASSPRGTANSNQPQHF. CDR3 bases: TGCGCCAGCAGCCCTCGAGGGACAGCAAATAGCAATCAGCCCCAGCATTTT.

The CDR3 DNA follows: TGTGCCAGCAGCTCCACTAGCGGGAGGGGCACCGGGGAGCTGTTTTTT. Translated, it gives CASSSTSGRGTGELFF. The rearrangement joins TRBV7-9 to TRBJ2-2; 13 bases align to TRBD2. The V and J ends lost 4 bases and 4 bases, in that order; junction bases with no gene match: 3. Per the germline V gene, CDR1 is SEHNR and CDR2 is FQNEAQ (reference sequence). This CDR3 comprises 16 residues.

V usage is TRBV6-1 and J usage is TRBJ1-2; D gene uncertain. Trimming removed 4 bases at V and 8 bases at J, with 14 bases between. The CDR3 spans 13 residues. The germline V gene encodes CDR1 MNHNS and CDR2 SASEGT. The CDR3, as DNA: TGTGCCAGCAGTGGGGCTGGAAAAGTAGGCTACACCTTC. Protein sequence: CASSGAGKVGYTF.

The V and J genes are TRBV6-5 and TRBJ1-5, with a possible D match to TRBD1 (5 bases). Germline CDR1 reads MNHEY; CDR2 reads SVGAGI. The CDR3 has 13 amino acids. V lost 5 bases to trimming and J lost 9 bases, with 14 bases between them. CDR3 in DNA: TGTGCCAGCAGTCCAAATATGGGGCGGCCCCAGCATTTT. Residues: CASSPNMGRPQHF.

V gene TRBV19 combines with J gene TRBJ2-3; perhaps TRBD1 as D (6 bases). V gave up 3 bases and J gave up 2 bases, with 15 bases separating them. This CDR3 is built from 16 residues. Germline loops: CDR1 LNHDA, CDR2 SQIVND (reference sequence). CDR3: CASSIQGRGNTDTQYF. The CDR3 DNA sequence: TGTGCCAGTAGTATTCAGGGCAGGGGCAACACAGATACGCAGTATTTT.